The present T cell receptor (beta chain) was sequenced within a study of blood T cells in healthy people across ages. Using a J-beta primer mix together with a sample-barcoded 5' primer, a second PCR was run for about 6 to 12 cycles. Sequencing yielded, for each sample, at least 2.5 million paired-end reads carrying CDR3. MiXCR, applied by TCRdb to the 5' RACE reads, yields one record per CDR3 protein. The sample holds hundreds of thousands of distinct CDR3 sequences, roughly 21% seen once. The germline V gene encodes CDR1 LGHDT and CDR2 YNNKEL (reference sequence). The germline V and J ends were trimmed by 7 bases and 7 bases, with 16 bases remaining between them. This CDR3 has 14 residues. This clonotype showed up just a few times.

V is TRBV3-1 and J is TRBJ1-4; unclear D gene. This TCR came from a man in his 70s in good health. Sequencing was done on a sample of blood. For the CDR3, the DNA is TGTGCCAGCAACTCCGCGGCCTCGGGTGAAAAACTGTTTTTT. Amino acids: CASNSAASGEKLFF.